Listed here are 20 T cell receptor beta chains from one sample, sequenced in a study of control samples from healthy donors and cancer patients. Assay used: immunoSEQ multiplex PCR; TCRdb lists only in-frame clones, some missing. Of 140,000 or so clones in the sample, about 91% were seen once. The source material was blood. The receptors stem from a man aged 25 to 40 in good health.

At least ten counts were recorded for this clone. This chain connects TRBV19 to TRBJ2-2; D gene ambiguous. V dropped 5 bases and J dropped 4 bases, with 11 bases sitting between them. The germline gives CDR1 LNHDA, CDR2 SQIVND (reference sequence). This CDR3 is 14 amino acids long. The CDR3 region is CASSPTLGTGELFF. The DNA of the CDR3 is TGTGCCAGTAGTCCTACACTCGGCACCGGGGAGCTGTTTTTT.

The sample holds one count of this clone. The rearrangement uses TRBV27 and TRBJ1-1, with D possibly matching TRBD1 (6 bases). Trimming pared 6 bases from V and 6 bases from J, leaving 14 bases between. CDR3 length: 13 amino acids. Per the germline V gene, CDR1 is MNHEY and CDR2 is SMNVEV (reference sequence). The CDR3 loop is CASSHGQFAEAFF. In nucleotides, the CDR3 is TGTGCCAGCAGCCACGGACAGTTCGCTGAAGCTTTCTTT.

The chain has TRBV30 and TRBJ1-2, with TRBD1 matching 7 bases. With V trimmed by 3 bases and J by 5 bases, 9 bases remained unmatched. Germline CDR1 reads GTSNPN; CDR2 reads SVGIG (reference sequence). This CDR3 has 14 residues. The CDR3 sequence: CAWSRTGSPYGYTF. The CDR3 bases are TGTGCCTGGAGCCGGACAGGATCCCCTTATGGCTACACCTTC. Drawing the rest from reference TRBV30 and TRBJ1-2, the complete variable domain is SQTIHQWPATLVQPVGSPLSLECTVEGTSNPNLYWYRQAAGRGLQLLFYSVGIGQISSEVPQNLSASRPQDRQFILSSKKLLLSDSGFYLCAWSRTGSPYGYTFGSGTRLTVV.

This sequence joins TRBV9 and TRBJ2-3, with 12 bases fitting TRBD2. V was pared by 0 bases and J by 4 bases, with 12 bases of the junction left unmatched. Germline values: CDR1 SGDLS, CDR2 YYNGEE. The CDR3 is made up of 19 amino acids. CDR3 region: CASSVGPSGGAGLSDTQYF. For the CDR3, the DNA is TGTGCCAGCAGCGTAGGTCCTAGCGGGGGGGCCGGTTTATCAGATACGCAGTATTTT.

The chain links TRBV30 to TRBJ2-1; 9 positions agree with TRBD2. Germline CDR1 and CDR2: GTSNPN and SVGIG (reference sequence). The CDR3 totals 13 residues. With V trimmed by 1 base and J by 5 bases, 0 bases remained unmatched. CDR3 DNA sequence: TGTGCCTGGAGTGGACTAGCGGACAATGAGCAGTTCTTC. It is translated as CAWSGLADNEQFF.

Regarding this clone: Distinct nucleotide sequences in the sample also encode this CDR3. The genes are TRBV6-1 and TRBJ1-1; no clear D. CDR1 and CDR2 from the germline V gene are MNHNS and SASEGT. V was trimmed by 2 bases and J by 5 bases, leaving 6 bases between them. The CDR3 has 12 amino acids. The CDR3 loop is CASSERRTEAFF. The CDR3 DNA sequence: TGTGCCAGCAGTGAACGAAGGACTGAAGCTTTCTTT.

This chain joins TRBV30 and TRBJ1-2, with a weak D call TRBD1 (5 bases). The CDR3 has 14 amino acids. V was cut by 2 bases and J by 1 base, with 11 bases left in between. Germline V gene lookup returns CDR1 GTSNPN and CDR2 SVGIG (reference sequence). The CDR3 sequence is CAWSFRQRNYGYTF. CDR3 in DNA: TGTGCCTGGAGTTTCCGACAGCGTAACTATGGCTACACCTTC.

This clone was seen a single time. The chain is built from TRBV5-4 and TRBJ2-1; 11 bases agree with TRBD2. The J segment lost 9 bases and the V segment lost 4 bases, leaving 3 bases of the junction unmatched. Germline assignment: CDR1 SGHNT and CDR2 YYREEE (reference sequence). This CDR3 region has 13 residues. In nucleotides, the CDR3 is TGTGCCAGCAGCCCGGGACTAGCGGTTGAGCAGTTCTTC. Translating it yields CASSPGLAVEQFF. Together with reference TRBV5-4 and TRBJ2-1, the CDR3 gives the full variable domain: ETGVTQSPTHLIKTRGQQVTLRCSSQSGHNTVSWYQQALGQGPQFIFQYYREEENGRGNFPPRFSGLQFPNYSSELNVNALELDDSALYLCASSPGLAVEQFFGPGTRLTVL.

In regard to this clone: A much more abundant neighbour one base away suggests this may be a read error. The J gene is TRBJ1-2, the V gene TRBV5-4, with a tentative D call TRBD1 (5 bases). The CDR3 has 13 amino acids. Trimming took off 0 bases at V and 4 bases at J, with 7 bases between the two ends. Germline V CDR1 and CDR2: SGHNT, YYREEE (reference sequence). DNA for the CDR3: TGTGCCAGCAGCTTGGGACAGAGCTATGGCTACACCTTC. As protein: CASSLGQSYGYTF.

This chain uses TRBV4-1 with TRBJ1-2; D not resolved. CDR1 and CDR2 from the germline V gene are MGHRA and YSYEKL. The V end was cut by 4 bases, the J end by 1 base, with 10 bases between. CDR3 size: 14 residues. The DNA for the CDR3 is TGCGCCAGCAGCCCACTGCCCATTAACTATGGCTACACCTTC. This translates into CASSPLPINYGYTF.

The chain combines TRBV12-5 with TRBJ2-1; D is undetermined. Between the trimmed V and J ends, which lost 4 bases and 0 bases, there was a span of 10 bases. The CDR3 contains 15 residues. Germline CDR1 and CDR2: LGHNT and FRNRAP. The CDR3 region is CASGSPFPSYNEQFF. The CDR3 DNA reads TGTGCTAGTGGTTCCCCCTTCCCCTCCTACAATGAGCAGTTCTTC.

The V gene is TRBV6-1, the J gene TRBJ1-6; TRBD1 matches 8 bases. Germline values: CDR1 MNHNS, CDR2 SASEGT. This CDR3 has 19 amino acids. Trimming took 1 base from V and 5 from J; bases not matched to a gene: 13. CDR3 DNA: TGTGCCAGCAGTGAAGAGTGGGGGCAGGGGGCGTATAATAATTCACCCCTCCACTTT. This gives the protein CASSEEWGQGAYNNSPLHF.

This clone was counted a few times. The chain has TRBV6-4 and TRBJ1-6, with D unresolved. Trimming took 7 bases from V and 17 from J, leaving 6 bases between them. This CDR3 comprises 8 residues. The germline V gene has CDR1 MRHNA and CDR2 SNTAGT. The chain's CDR3 is CASTPIHF. The CDR3 region has the DNA TGTGCCAGCACCCCGATCCACTTT.

The rearrangement links TRBV2 to TRBJ1-4; no clear D. V dropped 8 bases and J dropped 3 bases, with 10 bases sitting between them. Germline CDR1 SNHLY, CDR2 FYNNEI. CDR3 length: 13 amino acids. The CDR3 loop reads CASCREANEKLFF. In DNA, the CDR3 is TGTGCCAGCTGTAGGGAGGCTAATGAAAAACTGTTTTTT.

The V gene is TRBV6-1, the J gene TRBJ1-4; possible D gene TRBD1, 5 bases. CDR1 and CDR2 from the germline V gene are MNHNS and SASEGT. The ends were cut back, 2 bases at V and 0 bases at J, with 19 bases in the middle. The CDR3 spans 19 residues. The chain's CDR3 is CASSEFFRRGQSTNEKLFF. In DNA, the CDR3 is TGTGCCAGCAGTGAATTTTTTCGGAGGGGTCAGTCAACTAATGAAAAACTGTTTTTT.

This clone came up once. CDR3 nucleotide sequence: TGCAGCGTCGCGGGACAGGGGAACACTGAAGCTTTCTTT. This sequence encodes CSVAGQGNTEAFF. The chain joins TRBV29-1 to TRBJ1-1; 9 nucleotides match TRBD1. The CDR3 consists of 13 residues. From germline, CDR1 is SQVTM and CDR2 ANQGSEA. V was pared by 6 bases and J by 1 base, with 3 bases of the junction left unmatched.

The rearrangement links TRBV5-5 to TRBJ1-6; 8 bases are shared with TRBD1. Germline loops: CDR1 SGHKS, CDR2 YYEKEE (reference sequence). V dropped 6 bases and J dropped 10; count of bases not matched to a gene: 15. This CDR3 comprises 16 residues. Here the CDR3 reads CASNVFTGTGVSPLHF. CDR3 bases: TGTGCCAGCAACGTATTCACCGGGACAGGCGTGTCACCCCTCCACTTT. The full variable domain, with the rest looked up from reference TRBV5-5 and TRBJ1-6, is DAGVTQSPTHLIKTRGQQVTLRCSPISGHKSVSWYQQVLGQGPQFIFQYYEKEERGRGNFPDRFSARQFPNYSSELNVNALLLGDSALYLCASNVFTGTGVSPLHFGNGTRLTVT.

The chain combines TRBV19 with TRBJ1-5; D may be TRBD1 (5 bases). Germline-derived CDR1 and CDR2 are LNHDA and SQIVND (reference sequence). The CDR3 extends over 15 amino acids. V was clipped by 7 bases and J by 5 bases, with 18 bases between them. CDR3 DNA sequence: TGTGCCAGTAACAAACTCCGGGACCGAGATCAGCCCCAGCATTTT. It yields the protein CASNKLRDRDQPQHF.

The chain is built from TRBV19 and TRBJ1-1; the D is unclear. Germline CDR1 is LNHDA and CDR2 is SQIVND (reference sequence). CDR3 length equals 15 residues. V was trimmed by 3 bases and J by 5 bases, leaving 16 bases between them. The CDR3 loop reads CASSIFIGEGTEAFF. DNA for the CDR3: TGTGCCAGTAGTATTTTCATCGGGGAAGGGACTGAAGCTTTCTTT. The variable domain in full, completed from reference TRBV19 and TRBJ1-1, reads DGGITQSPKYLFRKEGQNVTLSCEQNLNHDAMYWYRQDPGQGLRLIYYSQIVNDFQKGDIAEGYSVSREKKESFPLTVTSAQKNPTAFYLCASSIFIGEGTEAFFGQGTRLTVV.

The chain couples TRBV19 to TRBJ2-1; D gene ambiguous. V was cut by 5 bases and J by 7 bases, with 9 bases left in between. CDR1 and CDR2 (germline): LNHDA, SQIVND (reference sequence). The CDR3 contains 12 residues. The DNA of the CDR3 is TGTGCCAGTAGTCTAGGCTCGAATGAGCAGTTCTTC. Amino acid sequence: CASSLGSNEQFF.